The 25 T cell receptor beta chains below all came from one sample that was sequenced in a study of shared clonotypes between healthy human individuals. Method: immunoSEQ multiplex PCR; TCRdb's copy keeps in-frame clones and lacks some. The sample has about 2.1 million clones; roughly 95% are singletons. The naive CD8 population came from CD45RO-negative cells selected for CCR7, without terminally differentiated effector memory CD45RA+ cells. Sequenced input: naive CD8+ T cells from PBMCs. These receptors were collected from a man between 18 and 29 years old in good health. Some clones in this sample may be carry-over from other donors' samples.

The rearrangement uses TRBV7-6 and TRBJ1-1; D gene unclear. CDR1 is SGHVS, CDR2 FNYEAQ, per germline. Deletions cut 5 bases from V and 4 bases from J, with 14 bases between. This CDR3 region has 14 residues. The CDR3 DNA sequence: TGTGCCAGCAGCCCCAAAGGGTCGGTCACTGAAGCTTTCTTT. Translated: CASSPKGSVTEAFF.

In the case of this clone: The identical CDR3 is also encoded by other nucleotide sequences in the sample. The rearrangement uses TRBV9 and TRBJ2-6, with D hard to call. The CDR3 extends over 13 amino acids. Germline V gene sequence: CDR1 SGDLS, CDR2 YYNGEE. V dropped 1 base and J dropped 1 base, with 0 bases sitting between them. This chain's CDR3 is CASSVSGANVLTF. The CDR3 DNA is TGTGCCAGCAGCGTATCTGGGGCCAACGTCCTGACTTTC.

The CDR3 loop reads CASSQFSGRAYNSPLHF. In nucleotides, the CDR3 is TGCGCCAGCAGCCAATTTTCCGGACGTGCTTATAATTCACCCCTCCACTTT. The gene calls are TRBV4-1 and TRBJ1-6; the D is unclear. V lost 2 bases and J 4 bases, leaving 15 bases between the germline ends. The CDR3 runs 17 residues. CDR1 and CDR2 (germline): MGHRA, YSYEKL.

CDR3 nucleotide sequence: TGTGCCAGCAGCCAAAACGCCGGGGAGCTGTTTTTT. This codes for CASSQNAGELFF. This sequence joins TRBV27 and TRBJ2-2, with D unclear. This CDR3 contains 12 residues. The V end lost 6 bases, the J end lost 6 bases, and 8 bases lay between the germline ends. Germline V gene sequence: CDR1 MNHEY, CDR2 SMNVEV (reference sequence).

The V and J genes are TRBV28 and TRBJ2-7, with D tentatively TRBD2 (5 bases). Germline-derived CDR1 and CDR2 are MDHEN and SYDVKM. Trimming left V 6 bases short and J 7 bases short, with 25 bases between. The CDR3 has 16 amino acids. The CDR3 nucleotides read TGTGCCAGCAGCCCCCGTCCCCACAGACTACTACGGGAGCAGTACTTC. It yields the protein CASSPRPHRLLREQYF.

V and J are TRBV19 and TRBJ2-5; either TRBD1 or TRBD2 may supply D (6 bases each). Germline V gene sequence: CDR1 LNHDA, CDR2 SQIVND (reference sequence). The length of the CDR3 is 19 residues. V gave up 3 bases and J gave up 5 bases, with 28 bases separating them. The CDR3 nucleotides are TGTGCCAGTAGTATGGCGGAGGGGACGACAGGTTTGGAGGGGGAGACCCAGTACTTC. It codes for CASSMAEGTTGLEGETQYF.

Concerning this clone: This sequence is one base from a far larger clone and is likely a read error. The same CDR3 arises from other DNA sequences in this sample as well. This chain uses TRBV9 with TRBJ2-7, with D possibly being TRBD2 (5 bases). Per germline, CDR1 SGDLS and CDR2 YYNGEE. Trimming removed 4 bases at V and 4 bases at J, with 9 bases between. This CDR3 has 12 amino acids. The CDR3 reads CASSPRGYEQYF. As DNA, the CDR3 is TGTGCCAGCAGCCCCCGGGGATACGAGCAGTACTTC.

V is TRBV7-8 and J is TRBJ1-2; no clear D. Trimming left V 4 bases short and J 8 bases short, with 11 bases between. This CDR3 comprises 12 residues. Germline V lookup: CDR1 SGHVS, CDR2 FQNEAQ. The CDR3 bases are TGTGCCAGCAGCTCAGGAGAAGGGGGCTACACCTTC. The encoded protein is CASSSGEGGYTF.

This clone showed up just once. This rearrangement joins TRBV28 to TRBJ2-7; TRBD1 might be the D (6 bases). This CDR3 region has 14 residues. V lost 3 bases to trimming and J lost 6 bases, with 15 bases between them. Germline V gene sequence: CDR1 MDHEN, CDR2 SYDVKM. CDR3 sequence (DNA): TGTGCCAGCAGTTTCGAGACAGGAGTTGCCGAGCAGTACTTC. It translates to CASSFETGVAEQYF.

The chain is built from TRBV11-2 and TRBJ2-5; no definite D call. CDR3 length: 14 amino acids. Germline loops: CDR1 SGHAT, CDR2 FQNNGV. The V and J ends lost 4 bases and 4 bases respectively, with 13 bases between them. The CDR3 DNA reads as TGTGCCAGCAGCTCCCGGCTAGACCCAGAGACCCAGTACTTC. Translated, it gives CASSSRLDPETQYF.

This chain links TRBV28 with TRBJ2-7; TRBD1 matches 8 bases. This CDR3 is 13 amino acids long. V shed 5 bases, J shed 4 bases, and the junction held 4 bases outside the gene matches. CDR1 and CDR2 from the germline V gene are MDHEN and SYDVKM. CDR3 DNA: TGTGCCAGCAGTATCCAGGGGGCGTACGAGCAGTACTTC. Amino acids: CASSIQGAYEQYF.

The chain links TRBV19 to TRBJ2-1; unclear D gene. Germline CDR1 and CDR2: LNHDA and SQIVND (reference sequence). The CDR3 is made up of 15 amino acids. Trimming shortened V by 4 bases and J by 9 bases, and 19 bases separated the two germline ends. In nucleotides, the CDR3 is TGTGCCAGTAGTACCACGTTCGATTTGCAGGCTGAGCAGTTCTTC. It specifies CASSTTFDLQAEQFF.

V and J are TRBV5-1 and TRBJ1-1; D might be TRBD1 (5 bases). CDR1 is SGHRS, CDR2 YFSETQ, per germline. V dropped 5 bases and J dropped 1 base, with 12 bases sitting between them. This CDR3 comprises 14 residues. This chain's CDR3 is CASRAFGANTEAFF. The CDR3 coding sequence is TGCGCCAGCAGGGCCTTTGGGGCGAACACTGAAGCTTTCTTT.

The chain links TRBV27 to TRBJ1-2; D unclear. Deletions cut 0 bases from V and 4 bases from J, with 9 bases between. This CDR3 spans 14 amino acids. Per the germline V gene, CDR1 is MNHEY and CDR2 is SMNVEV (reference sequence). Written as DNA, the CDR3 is TGTGCCAGCAGTTTATCGTCAAAGGGCTATGGCTACACCTTC. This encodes CASSLSSKGYGYTF.

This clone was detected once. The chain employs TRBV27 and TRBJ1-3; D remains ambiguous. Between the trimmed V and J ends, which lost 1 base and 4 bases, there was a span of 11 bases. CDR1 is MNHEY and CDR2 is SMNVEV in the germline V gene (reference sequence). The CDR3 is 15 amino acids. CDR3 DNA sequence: TGTGCCAGCAGTTTATTTGGTGATATAGGAAACACCATATATTTT. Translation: CASSLFGDIGNTIYF.

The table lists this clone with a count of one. CDR3 sequence reads: CASSLFAGTEQYF. The CDR3 DNA follows: TGTGCCAGCAGTTTATTTGCAGGGACCGAGCAGTACTTC. The V call is TRBV27, the J call TRBJ2-7; D may match TRBD1 or TRBD2 (5 bases each). The germline V and J ends were trimmed by 1 base and 6 bases, with 10 bases remaining between them. This CDR3 spans 13 amino acids. Germline loops: CDR1 MNHEY, CDR2 SMNVEV (reference sequence).

The CDR3 loop reads CASRGRARTNEKLFF. The CDR3 coding sequence is TGTGCCAGCAGGGGTAGGGCGAGAACTAATGAAAAACTGTTTTTT. The rearrangement links TRBV27 to TRBJ1-4; D ambiguous. Looked up from germline, CDR1 is MNHEY and CDR2 is SMNVEV (reference sequence). The CDR3 runs to 15 residues. The ends were cut back, 6 bases at V and 1 base at J, with 12 bases in the middle.

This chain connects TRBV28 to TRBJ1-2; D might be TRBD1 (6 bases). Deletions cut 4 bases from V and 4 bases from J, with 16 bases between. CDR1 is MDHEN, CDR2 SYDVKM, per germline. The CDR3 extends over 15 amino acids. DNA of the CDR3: TGTGCCAGCAGTTCGGCAGGGGCCATAATCTATGGCTACACCTTC. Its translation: CASSSAGAIIYGYTF.

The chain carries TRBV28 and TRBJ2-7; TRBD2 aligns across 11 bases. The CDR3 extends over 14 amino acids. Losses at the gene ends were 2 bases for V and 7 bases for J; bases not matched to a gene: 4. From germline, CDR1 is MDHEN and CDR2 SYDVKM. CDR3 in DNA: TGTGCCAGCAGTTTAGTTATAGCGGGAGGGGAGCAGTACTTC. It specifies CASSLVIAGGEQYF.

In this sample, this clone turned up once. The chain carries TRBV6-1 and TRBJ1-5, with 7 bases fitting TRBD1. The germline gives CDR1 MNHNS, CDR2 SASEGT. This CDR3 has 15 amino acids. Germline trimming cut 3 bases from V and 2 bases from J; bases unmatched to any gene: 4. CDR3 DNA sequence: TGTGCCAGCAGTGAGAGAACAGGGGGCAATCAGCCCCAGCATTTT. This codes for CASSERTGGNQPQHF.

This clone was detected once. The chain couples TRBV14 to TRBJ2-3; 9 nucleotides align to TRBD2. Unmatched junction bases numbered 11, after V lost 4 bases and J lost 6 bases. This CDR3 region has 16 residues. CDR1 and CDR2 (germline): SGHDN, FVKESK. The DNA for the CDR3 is TGTGCCAGCAGCCCCTGGGGCGGGAGGGCCTCGGATACGCAGTATTTT. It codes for CASSPWGGRASDTQYF.

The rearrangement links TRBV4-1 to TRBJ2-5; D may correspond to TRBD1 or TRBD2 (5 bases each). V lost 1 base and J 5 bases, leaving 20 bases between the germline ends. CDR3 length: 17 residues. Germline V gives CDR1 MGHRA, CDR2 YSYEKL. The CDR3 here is CASSQVHRGVGAETQYF. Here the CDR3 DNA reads TGCGCCAGCAGCCAAGTCCATCGGGGTGTTGGGGCGGAGACCCAGTACTTC.

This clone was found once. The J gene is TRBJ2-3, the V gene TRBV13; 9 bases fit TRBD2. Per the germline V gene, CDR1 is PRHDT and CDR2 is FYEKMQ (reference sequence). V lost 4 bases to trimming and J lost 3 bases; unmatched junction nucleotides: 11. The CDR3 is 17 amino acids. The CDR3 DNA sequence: TGTGCCAGCAGCTCTTCTAGCGGGGAGGTGTGGACAGATACGCAGTATTTT. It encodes CASSSSSGEVWTDTQYF.

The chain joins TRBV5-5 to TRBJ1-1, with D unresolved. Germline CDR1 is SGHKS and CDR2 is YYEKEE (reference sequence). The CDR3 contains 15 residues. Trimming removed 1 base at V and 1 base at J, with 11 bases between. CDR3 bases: TGTGCCAGCAGCTTGTGGGCAGGCCCGAACACTGAAGCTTTCTTT. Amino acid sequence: CASSLWAGPNTEAFF. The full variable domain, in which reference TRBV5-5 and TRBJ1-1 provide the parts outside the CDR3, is DAGVTQSPTHLIKTRGQQVTLRCSPISGHKSVSWYQQVLGQGPQFIFQYYEKEERGRGNFPDRFSARQFPNYSSELNVNALLLGDSALYLCASSLWAGPNTEAFFGQGTRLTVV.

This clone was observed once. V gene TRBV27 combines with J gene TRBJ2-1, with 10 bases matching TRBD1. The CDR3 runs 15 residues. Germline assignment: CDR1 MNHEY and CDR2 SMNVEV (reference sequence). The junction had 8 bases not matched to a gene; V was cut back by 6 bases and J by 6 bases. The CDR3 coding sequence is TGTGCCAGCAGGCCGGGACAGGGGTTTCTCAATGAGCAGTTCTTC. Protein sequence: CASRPGQGFLNEQFF.